Here is one TCR beta chain with its context. Its antigen is unknown. This record belongs to a study of shared clonotypes between healthy human individuals. Study details: Each donor had three CD4 naive, three CD4 memory, two CD8 naive and one CD8 memory plate. General study results and limits: Blood was the only sampled material, and tissue repertoires likely differ.

TCRdb's table, derived via immunoSEQ multiplex PCR, lists solely in-frame clones and lacks some. The sample has 980,000 or so clones, around 80% seen once. HIV-negative, healthy adults without recent acute infections or vaccinations were the donors. This sequence originates from a man aged 18-30 years in good health. Sequencing input: memory CD4+ T cells sorted from blood. Documented subset: CD45RA-negative fraction.

The CDR3 is CASSGGAQETQYF. CDR3 coding DNA: TGTGCCAGCAGTGGGGGAGCCCAAGAGACCCAGTACTTC. The chain recombines TRBV28 with TRBJ2-5; D is perhaps TRBD1 or TRBD2 (5 bases each). V gave up 5 bases and J gave up 1 base, with 8 bases separating them. The CDR3 extends over 13 amino acids. Germline CDR1 MDHEN, CDR2 SYDVKM.